The 14 T cell receptor beta chains presented below share a single source sample, sequenced in a study of T cell responses to AZD1222 COVID-19 vaccine. Clones were sequenced by immunoSEQ multiplex PCR, and TCRdb holds only the in-frame ones, with some missing. This sample has around 180,000 clones, with about 91% found just once. The specimen comprised peripheral blood, sampled on day 0 of AZD1222 vaccination. These receptors came from an adult in good health.

The rearrangement joins TRBV10-3 to TRBJ2-3; 7 bases are shared with TRBD2. This CDR3 has 14 amino acids. Germline trimming cut 8 bases from V and 2 bases from J; bases unmatched to any gene: 7. Germline CDR1 reads ENHRY; CDR2 reads SYGVKD. This chain's CDR3 is CAIQSGAPTDTQYF. As DNA, the CDR3 is TGTGCCATCCAGAGCGGGGCCCCCACAGATACGCAGTATTTT.

The chain uses TRBV21-1 and TRBJ1-6; the D call TRBD1 from the table was never checked on the DNA. TRBV21-1 is assigned pseudogene status. The CDR3 loop spans 14 amino acids. CDR3 residues: CAATTGAPNSPLHF. The CDR3 region has the DNA TGTGCCGCCACGACAGGGGCACCTAATTCACCCCTCCACTTT.

This clone has only a few counts. This chain uses TRBV9 with TRBJ2-3; D remains unclear. Deletions cut 3 bases from V and 2 bases from J, with 7 bases between. Per the germline V gene, CDR1 is SGDLS and CDR2 is YYNGEE. The CDR3 contains 13 residues. The CDR3 nucleotides are TGTGCCAGCAGCGCGACCCCCACAGATACGCAGTATTTT. It translates to CASSATPTDTQYF.

The gene calls are TRBV6-2 or TRBV6-3 and TRBJ1-5; D is undetermined. Germline V lookup: CDR1 MNHEY, CDR2 SVGEGT. With 1 base removed from V and 0 bases from J, the gap between germline ends came to 16 bases. This CDR3 has 18 amino acids. The CDR3 nucleotides are TGTGCCAGCAGTTACTTGGCTCGGGCGGGGTATAGCAATCAGCCCCAGCATTTT. Its translation: CASSYLARAGYSNQPQHF.

This sequence joins TRBV19 and TRBJ1-6; 10 bases are shared with TRBD1. Germline V CDR1 and CDR2: LNHDA, SQIVND (reference sequence). The CDR3 spans 15 residues. J lost 10 bases, V lost 1 base, and 4 bases had no gene match. CDR3 amino acids: CASSIAGTGDSPLHF. DNA of the CDR3: TGTGCCAGTAGTATAGCGGGGACAGGGGACTCACCCCTCCACTTT.

This clone was counted a few times. This chain connects TRBV6-5 to TRBJ1-5; 7 nucleotides match TRBD1. The CDR3 runs to 15 residues. Germline V gives CDR1 MNHEY, CDR2 SVGAGI. V gave up 6 bases and J gave up 7 bases; unmatched junction bases: 12. The CDR3: CASSQGQEGGQPQHF. The CDR3 DNA reads as TGTGCCAGCAGCCAAGGACAGGAAGGCGGCCAGCCCCAGCATTTT.

The V gene is TRBV9, the J gene TRBJ2-3; D is unclear. Germline V gene lookup returns CDR1 SGDLS and CDR2 YYNGEE. The CDR3 loop spans 13 amino acids. Trimming stripped 1 base from V and 6 bases from J, with 9 bases between. The CDR3 DNA reads as TGTGCCAGCAGCGTACGTGGTAAGGATACGCAGTATTTT. This translates into CASSVRGKDTQYF.

V usage is TRBV4-3 and J usage is TRBJ2-5, with 7 bases fitting TRBD1. This CDR3 spans 17 amino acids. CDR1 LGHNA and CDR2 YSLEER come from the germline V gene. Unmatched junction bases numbered 10, after V lost 2 bases and J lost 1 base. The chain's CDR3 is CASSQPHRGRSQETQYF. In DNA, the CDR3 is TGCGCCAGCAGCCAACCCCACAGGGGCCGAAGCCAAGAGACCCAGTACTTC.

The V gene is TRBV28, the J gene TRBJ1-4; no clear D. CDR1 MDHEN and CDR2 SYDVKM come from the germline V gene. V gave up 2 bases and J gave up 4 bases, with 5 bases separating them. CDR3 size: 13 residues. The CDR3 coding sequence is TGTGCCAGCAGTTTACAGGTTAATGAAAAACTGTTTTTT. Translated, it gives CASSLQVNEKLFF.

Here the CDR3 reads CASSPGRYSNGELFF. CDR3 nucleotide sequence: TGTGCCAGCAGTCCGGGACGATATAGCAACGGGGAGCTGTTTTTT. This chain connects TRBV27 to TRBJ2-2; D possibly uses TRBD1 or TRBD2 (5 bases each). Germline V gene sequence: CDR1 MNHEY, CDR2 SMNVEV (reference sequence). V dropped 5 bases and J dropped 7 bases, with 17 bases sitting between them. The CDR3 contains 15 residues.

J is TRBJ1-4 and V is TRBV7-9; 7 bases fit TRBD1. The trim removed 1 base at V and 14 bases at J, leaving 4 bases unmatched. This CDR3 has 12 amino acids. Germline V gene sequence: CDR1 SEHNR, CDR2 FQNEAQ (reference sequence). As DNA, the CDR3 is TGTGCCAGCAGCTTAGGGGACAGCGGTCTGTTTTTT. It translates to CASSLGDSGLFF.

The chain uses TRBV5-1 and TRBJ1-2; D possibly corresponds to TRBD1 (5 bases). Trimming took 4 bases from V and 6 from J, leaving 13 bases between them. The CDR3 runs to 13 residues. Germline lookup yields CDR1 SGHRS and CDR2 YFSETQ. The CDR3 loop is CASSDTGNHGYTF. In DNA form, the CDR3 reads TGCGCCAGCAGCGACACAGGAAACCATGGCTACACCTTC.

The chain carries TRBV14 and TRBJ2-7; perhaps TRBD1 as D (6 bases). V was shortened by 6 bases and J by 6 bases, with 18 bases between the two germline ends. This CDR3 is built from 14 residues. From germline, CDR1 is SGHDN and CDR2 FVKESK. CDR3 DNA: TGTGCCAGCAGTCGGACAGTCGGCCCCTCCGAGCAGTACTTC. It translates to CASSRTVGPSEQYF.

In its sample, this clone was seen many times. This chain uses TRBV5-5 with TRBJ2-7; 7 nucleotides align to TRBD1. This CDR3 has 16 amino acids. V shed 4 bases and J 0 bases; nucleotides not matched to a gene: 10. Germline V CDR1 and CDR2: SGHKS, YYEKEE (reference sequence). The CDR3: CASSGLVQGPSYEQYF. The CDR3 coding sequence is TGTGCCAGCAGCGGGCTGGTACAGGGGCCCTCCTACGAGCAGTACTTC.